This paragraph covers one T cell receptor (beta chain) sequence. Its antigen is currently unknown. The PCR contained 60 Vbeta and 13 Jbeta primers. Method: immunoSEQ multiplex PCR; TCRdb's copy keeps in-frame clones and lacks some. The repertoire includes fewer than 200,000 clones, over 75% of them detected once, and 1.5% to 2% sits in the top ten. This entry is derived from a study of cytomegalovirus exposure and HLA in healthy donors. Whole-study context: In terms of ancestry, the Caucasian-associated cluster contained around four fifths of the roughly 400 genotyped donors. Study results and caveats: In a later analysis, TCR beta V- and J-gene trimming showed a link to a missense DCLRE1C variant. An Asian-associated ancestry cluster reportedly showed fewer N-insertions than the roughly 670-donor mean in a later analysis. According to an earlier analysis, most TCR beta V segments yielded productive rearrangements about 87% or about 30% of the time.

CDR3 length: 12 amino acids. Germline CDR1 GTSNPN, CDR2 SVGIG (reference sequence). The V and J ends lost 6 bases and 7 bases respectively, with 13 bases between them. This chain connects TRBV30 to TRBJ1-5; the D gene is possibly TRBD1 (6 bases). The TCR was taken from a woman aged 18-29 years in good health and CMV-seronegative. Sequenced input: PBMCs. CDR3 in DNA: TGTGCCTGCGGGGGGCTACGCCAGCCCCAGCATTTT. This codes for CACGGLRQPQHF.